Listed below are T cell receptor beta chains from one sample, sequenced in a study of T cells in Graves' hyperthyroidism and ophthalmopathy. Via MiXCR, TCRdb re-called the multiplex PCR reads, giving one row per CDR3 protein. In the table there are about 420,000 distinct CDR3 sequences, roughly 13% of which are singletons. Sequencing was carried out using blood. These TCRs come from a woman aged 18 to 35 with Graves' hyperthyroidism. CDR3s include the opening cysteine and the closing phenylalanine or tryptophan. The D gene is left open where the match is weak. The size field is filled for only some rows; it gives once, few, many or a size class.

j_gene: TRBJ2-3; v_gene: TRBV7-2; abundance: .; d_gene: .; CDR3nt: TGTGCCAGCAGCTTTAGGAGGCCTAGCACAGATACGCAGTATTTT; CDR3aa: CASSFRRPSTDTQYF
j_gene: TRBJ1-2; v_gene: TRBV29-1; abundance: few; d_gene: .; CDR3nt: TGCAGCGGCTATAGCGCGAACTATGGCTACGCCTTC; CDR3aa: CSGYSANYGYAF
j_gene: TRBJ1-5; v_gene: TRBV7-9; abundance: many; d_gene: .; CDR3nt: TGTGCCAGCAGCATCACAGGGAATAGCAATCAGCCCCAGCATTTT; CDR3aa: CASSITGNSNQPQHF
j_gene: TRBJ1-5; v_gene: TRBV6-5; abundance: few; d_gene: .; CDR3nt: TGTGCCAGCAGTTACTCGGGGAGGCTGAATCAGCCCCAGCATTTT; CDR3aa: CASSYSGRLNQPQHF
j_gene: TRBJ2-7; v_gene: TRBV13; abundance: few; d_gene: TRBD2; CDR3nt: TGTGCCAGCAGCTTAGCGGGGGGAATAGGGCTAGCTGATAACTCCTACGAGCAGTACTTC; CDR3aa: CASSLAGGIGLADNSYEQYF
j_gene: TRBJ2-7; v_gene: TRBV20-1; abundance: .; d_gene: TRBD2; CDR3nt: TGCAGTGCTAGACGAGGGGCTAGCGGCTCCTACGAGCAGTACTTC; CDR3aa: CSARRGASGSYEQYF
j_gene: TRBJ2-3; v_gene: TRBV3-1; abundance: many; d_gene: TRBD2; CDR3nt: TGTGCCAGCAGCCAAGAAGTTCTAGCGGGAGTCATCCCGACAGATACGCAGTATTTT; CDR3aa: CASSQEVLAGVIPTDTQYF
j_gene: TRBJ2-2; v_gene: TRBV4-1; abundance: few; d_gene: TRBD2; CDR3nt: TGCGCCAGCAGCCAACTAGCGGGAGGGCCCACCGGGGAGCTGTTTTTT; CDR3aa: CASSQLAGGPTGELFF
j_gene: TRBJ2-7; v_gene: TRBV7-2; abundance: many; d_gene: .; CDR3nt: TGTGCCAGCAGCTTCGGGACCGTTATATACGAGCAGTACTTC; CDR3aa: CASSFGTVIYEQYF
j_gene: TRBJ2-6; v_gene: TRBV9; abundance: .; d_gene: TRBD1; CDR3nt: TGTGCCAGCAGCCTCCGGACAGGGTCTGGGGCCAACGTCCTGACTTTC; CDR3aa: CASSLRTGSGANVLTF
j_gene: TRBJ2-3; v_gene: TRBV5-1; abundance: many; d_gene: .; CDR3nt: TGCGCCAGCAGCTTGGACAACTCAGATACGCAGTATTTT; CDR3aa: CASSLDNSDTQYF
j_gene: TRBJ2-7; v_gene: TRBV20-1; abundance: many; d_gene: TRBD1; CDR3nt: TGCAGTGCTAGGGGACAGGCCGCCGGGGTGGGGTACGAGCAGTACTTC; CDR3aa: CSARGQAAGVGYEQYF
j_gene: TRBJ2-7; v_gene: TRBV5-6; abundance: .; d_gene: TRBD1; CDR3nt: TGTGCCAGCAGCTTGAGGGACAGGGGGCGCCGCGAGCAGTACTTC; CDR3aa: CASSLRDRGRREQYF
j_gene: TRBJ2-7; v_gene: TRBV3-1; abundance: few; d_gene: TRBD2; CDR3nt: TGTGCCAGCAGCAACTGGCTAGCGGGGCTTTCCTACGAGCAGTACTTC; CDR3aa: CASSNWLAGLSYEQYF
j_gene: TRBJ2-7; v_gene: TRBV27; abundance: many; d_gene: .; CDR3nt: TGTGCCAGCAGTTTACGGGGCACAGGGAGTTACGAGCAGTACTTC; CDR3aa: CASSLRGTGSYEQYF
j_gene: TRBJ1-4; v_gene: TRBV5-5; abundance: many; d_gene: .; CDR3nt: TGTGCCAGCAGCTTGGGATCCAATGAAAAACTGTTTTTT; CDR3aa: CASSLGSNEKLFF
j_gene: TRBJ1-1; v_gene: TRBV19; abundance: .; d_gene: .; CDR3nt: TGTGCCAGTAGTATAGCGGGTTTAGGGACTGAAGCTTTCTTT; CDR3aa: CASSIAGLGTEAFF
j_gene: TRBJ2-5; v_gene: TRBV29-1; abundance: few; d_gene: .; CDR3nt: TGCAGCGTGGGGTTTCGTGAGACCCAGTACTTC; CDR3aa: CSVGFRETQYF
j_gene: TRBJ2-7; v_gene: TRBV28; abundance: many; d_gene: .; CDR3nt: TGTGCCAGCAGCAAGACCCCCGACTACGAGCAGTACTTC; CDR3aa: CASSKTPDYEQYF
j_gene: TRBJ2-7; v_gene: TRBV4-2; abundance: .; d_gene: TRBD2; CDR3nt: TGTGCCAGCAGCTTTGGTAGCGGGAGATTGGACGAGCAGTACTTC; CDR3aa: CASSFGSGRLDEQYF
j_gene: TRBJ2-3; v_gene: TRBV7-9; abundance: many; d_gene: TRBD2; CDR3nt: TGTGCCAGCAGCTTAGGGACTAGCGGGAGTGCAGATACGCAGTATTTT; CDR3aa: CASSLGTSGSADTQYF
j_gene: TRBJ1-5; v_gene: TRBV10-1; abundance: many; d_gene: TRBD1; CDR3nt: TGCGCCAGCCAAAAGACAGGGGCGCAGCCCCAGCATTTT; CDR3aa: CASQKTGAQPQHF
j_gene: TRBJ2-2; v_gene: TRBV7-9; abundance: many; d_gene: .; CDR3nt: TGTGCCAGCAGCTTAGGGGCGACGGTGAACACCGGGGAGCTGTTTTTT; CDR3aa: CASSLGATVNTGELFF
j_gene: TRBJ2-7; v_gene: TRBV10-3; abundance: .; d_gene: TRBD2; CDR3nt: TGTGCCATCAGGGGAGGGGAATACGAGCAGTACTTC; CDR3aa: CAIRGGEYEQYF
j_gene: TRBJ2-1; v_gene: TRBV7-2; abundance: many; d_gene: .; CDR3nt: TGTGCCAGCAGCTCCTTTGCGGAGCAGTTCTTC; CDR3aa: CASSSFAEQFF
j_gene: TRBJ2-7; v_gene: TRBV30; abundance: .; d_gene: .; CDR3nt: TGTGCAATAAAATCTTACTACGAGCAGTACTTC; CDR3aa: CAIKSYYEQYF
j_gene: TRBJ1-6; v_gene: TRBV3-1; abundance: many; d_gene: .; CDR3nt: TGTGCCAGCAGCCAAGATGTGACGCCACGAAATTCACCCCTCCACTTT; CDR3aa: CASSQDVTPRNSPLHF
j_gene: TRBJ2-2; v_gene: TRBV7-9; abundance: .; d_gene: .; CDR3nt: TGTGCCAGCGAGGGCTCCACCGGGGAGCTGTTTTTT; CDR3aa: CASEGSTGELFF
j_gene: TRBJ2-2; v_gene: TRBV7-2; abundance: many; d_gene: TRBD2; CDR3nt: TGTGCCAGCAGCCTGGGACTAGCGGGAGGGATCACCGGGGAGCTGTTTTTT; CDR3aa: CASSLGLAGGITGELFF
j_gene: TRBJ2-3; v_gene: TRBV6-5; abundance: many; d_gene: TRBD2; CDR3nt: TGTGCCAGCAGTTACTCGTCGACTAGCGGTACTAGCACAGATACGCAGTATTTT; CDR3aa: CASSYSSTSGTSTDTQYF
j_gene: TRBJ2-5; v_gene: TRBV3-1; abundance: many; d_gene: .; CDR3nt: TGTGCCAGCAGCCAAGGTCTCTCTCAGGGCCAGTACTTC; CDR3aa: CASSQGLSQGQYF
j_gene: TRBJ2-5; v_gene: TRBV5-4; abundance: many; d_gene: TRBD2; CDR3nt: TGTGCCAGCACCTCTCGCGGGGGCCAAGAGACCCAGTACTTC; CDR3aa: CASTSRGGQETQYF
j_gene: TRBJ2-3; v_gene: TRBV6-4; abundance: .; d_gene: .; CDR3nt: TGTGCCAGCAGTGACGAGGCTAGCGGCACAGATACGCAGTATTTT; CDR3aa: CASSDEASGTDTQYF
j_gene: TRBJ2-3; v_gene: TRBV14; abundance: many; d_gene: .; CDR3nt: TGTGCCAGCAGCCAAGAGGCAGTCCAGACGCAGTATTTT; CDR3aa: CASSQEAVQTQYF
j_gene: TRBJ2-3; v_gene: TRBV28; abundance: many; d_gene: TRBD1; CDR3nt: TGTGCCAGCAGTTCAACCGGGACAGGGGTGGCAGATACGCAGTATTTT; CDR3aa: CASSSTGTGVADTQYF
j_gene: TRBJ2-3; v_gene: TRBV14; abundance: many; d_gene: TRBD1; CDR3nt: TGTGCCAGCAGCCAACCCCGGGACAGGGGAACAGATACGCAGTATTTT; CDR3aa: CASSQPRDRGTDTQYF
j_gene: TRBJ1-2; v_gene: TRBV7-9; abundance: .; d_gene: TRBD1; CDR3nt: TGTGCCAGCAGCTTAGCTGGGACAGGGGGCGCCCATGGCTACACCTTC; CDR3aa: CASSLAGTGGAHGYTF
j_gene: TRBJ2-7; v_gene: TRBV2; abundance: .; d_gene: TRBD2; CDR3nt: TGTGCCAGCAGTGCAAGGGCGTTACTAGCGGGAGTGTCCTACGAGCAGTACTTC; CDR3aa: CASSARALLAGVSYEQYF
j_gene: TRBJ1-2; v_gene: TRBV2; abundance: many; d_gene: TRBD1; CDR3nt: TGTGCCAGCAGAAACCCGGGACAGGAGAGTTATGGCTACACCTTC; CDR3aa: CASRNPGQESYGYTF
j_gene: TRBJ2-3; v_gene: TRBV28; abundance: many; d_gene: TRBD2; CDR3nt: TGTGCCAGCAATCTAGCGGGAGTGGATACGCAGTATTTT; CDR3aa: CASNLAGVDTQYF